The 6 T cell receptor beta chains listed next were all sequenced from one sample in a study of identical twins. One entry per CDR3 protein, called by TCRdb with MiXCR from the 5' RACE reads. The table includes some 96,000 distinct CDR3 sequences, about 6% detected once. Sequencing input: memory T cells sorted from blood. The source of these receptors is a woman aged 45 to 65 in good health.

This clonotype was recorded a few times. The chain carries TRBV5-1 and TRBJ1-2; perhaps TRBD1 as D (6 bases). Trimming removed 2 bases at V and 7 bases at J, with 15 bases between. This CDR3 has 14 residues. Germline V CDR1 and CDR2: SGHRS, YFSETQ. Here the CDR3 DNA reads TGCGCCAGCAGCTTCGTGGTGGGGGCGCCTGGCTACACCTTC. It is translated as CASSFVVGAPGYTF.

The sample holds many counts of this clonotype. The chain joins TRBV9 to TRBJ2-1, with 11 bases fitting TRBD2. This CDR3 region has 18 residues. Germline values: CDR1 SGDLS, CDR2 YYNGEE. With 4 bases clipped from V and 3 bases from J, the junction kept 12 bases outside the gene matches. CDR3 residues: CASSYSGTSGGFYNEQFF. DNA for the CDR3: TGTGCCAGCAGCTACTCCGGGACTAGCGGCGGTTTCTACAATGAGCAGTTCTTC.

Ten or more counts support this clonotype. The V and J genes are TRBV12-3 or TRBV12-4 and TRBJ2-3; tentative D call: TRBD2 (6 bases). The CDR3 runs to 13 residues. Between the trimmed V and J ends, which lost 5 bases and 10 bases, there was a span of 16 bases. CDR3 amino acids: CASSATGTSSQYF. The CDR3 DNA sequence: TGTGCCAGCAGTGCAACCGGGACTTCTTCGCAGTATTTT.

In its sample, this clonotype was seen many times. This rearrangement joins TRBV20-1 to TRBJ2-7; maybe TRBD1 (6 bases). CDR1 is DFQATT and CDR2 is SNEGSKA in the germline V gene (reference sequence). The CDR3 runs 15 residues. V lost 0 bases and J lost 7, with 19 bases in between. CDR3: CSARDGGRGWLEQYF. In nucleotides, the CDR3 is TGCAGTGCTAGAGATGGTGGCAGGGGTTGGTTGGAGCAGTACTTC.

This clonotype was observed many times. This rearrangement joins TRBV10-2 to TRBJ2-5; D uncertain. The ends were cut back, 5 bases at V and 5 bases at J, with 12 bases in the middle. The CDR3 sequence is 13 residues long. Looked up from germline, CDR1 is WSHSY and CDR2 is SAAADI. CDR3 coding DNA: TGCGCCAGCAGTCAGTTTAGAAAGGAGACCCAGTACTTC. This codes for CASSQFRKETQYF.

This clonotype was counted only a few times. The chain carries TRBV10-3 and TRBJ2-1; TRBD2 matches 9 bases. Germline CDR1 reads ENHRY; CDR2 reads SYGVKD. The V and J ends lost 1 base and 4 bases, in that order; junction bases with no gene match: 5. This CDR3 has 16 residues. The chain's CDR3 is CAISEYVSGSYNEQFF. The CDR3 DNA sequence: TGTGCCATCAGTGAGTATGTTAGCGGGAGTTACAATGAGCAGTTCTTC.